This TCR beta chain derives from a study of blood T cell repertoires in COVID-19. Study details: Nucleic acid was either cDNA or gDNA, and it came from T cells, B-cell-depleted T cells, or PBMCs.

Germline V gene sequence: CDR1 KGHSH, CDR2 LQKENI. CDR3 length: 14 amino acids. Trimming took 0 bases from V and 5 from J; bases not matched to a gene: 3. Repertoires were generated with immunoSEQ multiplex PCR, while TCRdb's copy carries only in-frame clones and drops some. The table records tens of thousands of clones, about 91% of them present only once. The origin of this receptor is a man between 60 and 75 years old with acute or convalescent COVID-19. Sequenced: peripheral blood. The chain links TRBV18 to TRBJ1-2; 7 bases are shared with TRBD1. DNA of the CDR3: TGTGCCAGCTCACCACCGGGACAGTCATATGGCTACACCTTC. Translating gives CASSPPGQSYGYTF. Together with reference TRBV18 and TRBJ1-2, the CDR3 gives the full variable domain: NAGVMQNPRHLVRRRGQEARLRCSPMKGHSHVYWYRQLPEEGLKFMVYLQKENIIDESGMPKERFSAEFPKEGPSILRIQQVVRGDSAAYFCASSPPGQSYGYTFGSGTRLTVV.